This T cell receptor (beta chain) was found in a study of identical twins. CDR3 length: 15 amino acids. V dropped 5 bases and J dropped 8 bases, with 19 bases sitting between them. Per the germline V gene, CDR1 is SEHNR and CDR2 is FQNEAQ (reference sequence). Study-wide findings and caveats: The same donors were not followed; conclusions instead depended on cross-sectional statistical analysis.

After template switching added a universal primer site, the resulting cDNA carried unique molecular identifiers. TCRdb fed the 5' RACE reads into MiXCR, producing one record per CDR3 protein. The data contain more than 1.5 million distinct CDR3 sequences, 25% to 35% of them seen just once; the ten biggest clones take up around 0.25%. This clonotype was seen more than once but under ten times. Antigen unknown. This receptor was identified in a newborn girl in good health. The chain couples TRBV7-9 to TRBJ2-1; D gene unclear. The sequenced sample consisted of cord blood. The CDR3 loop is CASSTRLEPWDEQFF. The CDR3 DNA is TGTGCCAGCAGCACAAGACTGGAGCCTTGGGATGAGCAGTTCTTC.